This entry features one T cell receptor (beta chain) sequence. Its cognate antigen is unknown. TCR beta CDR3 regions were amplified from RNA. The TCR CDR3 was amplified in a first-round RT-PCR using the HTBI primer set. TCRdb passed the multiplex PCR reads through MiXCR, listing each CDR3 protein once. The data hold about 340,000 distinct CDR3 sequences, with over 15% observed a single time. The data were taken from a study of T cells in Graves' hyperthyroidism and ophthalmopathy. General study findings and limits: Model-based prediction identified ophthalmopathy a median around seven months prior to its onset.

The ends lost 10 bases at V and 4 bases at J; junction bases unmatched: 10. CDR1 SNHLY and CDR2 FYNNEI come from the germline V gene. This CDR3 is built from 14 residues. Graves' hyperthyroidism without ophthalmopathy progression within 18 months was termed stable. Orbital computed tomography and thyroid ultrasound, together with serum TRAb and thyroxine and clinical symptoms, were used for diagnoses. The chain joins TRBV2 to TRBJ2-1; 7 nucleotides match TRBD2. Source material: blood. The origin of this receptor is a woman between 45 and 65 years old with Graves' hyperthyroidism. Here the CDR3 reads CATASGGGYNEQFF. Written as DNA, the CDR3 is TGTGCCACCGCATCGGGGGGTGGGTACAATGAGCAGTTCTTC. Looking up the rest from reference TRBV2 and TRBJ2-1 gives the full variable domain: EPEVTQTPSHQVTQMGQEVILRCVPISNHLYFYWYRQILGQKVEFLVSFYNNEISEKSEIFDDQFSVERPDGSNFTLKIRSTKLEDSAMYFCATASGGGYNEQFFGPGTRLTVL.